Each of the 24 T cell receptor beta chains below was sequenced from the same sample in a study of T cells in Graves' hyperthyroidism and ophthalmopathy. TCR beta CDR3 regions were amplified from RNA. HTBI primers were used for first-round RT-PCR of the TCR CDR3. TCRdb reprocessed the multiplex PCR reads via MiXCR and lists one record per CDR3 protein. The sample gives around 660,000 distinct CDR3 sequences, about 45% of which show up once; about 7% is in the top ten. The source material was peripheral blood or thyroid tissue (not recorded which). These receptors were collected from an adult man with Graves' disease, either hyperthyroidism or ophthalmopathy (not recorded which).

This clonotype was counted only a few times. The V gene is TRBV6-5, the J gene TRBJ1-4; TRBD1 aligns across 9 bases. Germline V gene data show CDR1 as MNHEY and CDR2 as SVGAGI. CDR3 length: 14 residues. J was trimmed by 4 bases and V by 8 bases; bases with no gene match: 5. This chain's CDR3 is CASGTTGGNEKLFF. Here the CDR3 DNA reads TGTGCCAGCGGAACGACAGGGGGTAATGAAAAACTGTTTTTT.

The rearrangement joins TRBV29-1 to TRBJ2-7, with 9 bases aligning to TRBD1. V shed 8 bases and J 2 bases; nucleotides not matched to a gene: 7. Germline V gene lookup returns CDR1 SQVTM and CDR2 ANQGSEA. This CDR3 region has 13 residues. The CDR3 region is CSSPGTGPYEQYF. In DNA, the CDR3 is TGCAGCAGCCCAGGGACAGGGCCCTACGAGCAGTACTTC.

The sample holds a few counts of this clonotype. The CDR3 DNA reads as TGTGCCAGCAGCGCAAGTACAGCGAACACTGAAGCTTTCTTT. It specifies CASSASTANTEAFF. The chain employs TRBV2 and TRBJ1-1; D unclear. Trimming took off 6 bases at V and 1 base at J, with 12 bases between the two ends. Germline loops: CDR1 SNHLY, CDR2 FYNNEI. CDR3 length equals 14 residues.

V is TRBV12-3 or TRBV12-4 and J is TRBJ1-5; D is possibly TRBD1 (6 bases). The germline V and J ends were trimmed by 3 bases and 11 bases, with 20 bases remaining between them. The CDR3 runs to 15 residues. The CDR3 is CASSLVHGQLVAQHF. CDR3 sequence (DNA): TGTGCCAGCAGTTTGGTACATGGACAGCTAGTGGCCCAGCATTTT.

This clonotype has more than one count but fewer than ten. The CDR3 DNA is TGTGCCAGCAGCTTATTTAGCCCCCCCACTGAAGCTTTCTTT. Residues: CASSLFSPPTEAFF. The chain has TRBV7-2 and TRBJ1-1; no reliable D call. This CDR3 is 14 amino acids long. Deletions cut 2 bases from V and 4 bases from J, with 11 bases between. Germline CDR1 SGHTA, CDR2 FQGNSA. The variable domain in full, completed from reference TRBV7-2 and TRBJ1-1, reads GAGVSQSPSNKVTEKGKDVELRCDPISGHTALYWYRQSLGQGLEFLIYFQGNSAPDKSGLPSDRFSAERTGGSVSTLTIQRTQQEDSAVYLCASSLFSPPTEAFFGQGTRLTVV.

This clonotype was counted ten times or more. The CDR3 loop reads CASSRTSGGPRETQYF. Written as DNA, the CDR3 is TGTGCCAGCAGTAGGACTAGCGGGGGCCCTCGGGAGACCCAGTACTTC. V and J are TRBV7-8 and TRBJ2-5; 13 positions agree with TRBD2. The germline gives CDR1 SGHVS, CDR2 FQNEAQ. V lost 6 bases, J lost 5 bases, and 9 bases stayed unmatched. This CDR3 comprises 16 residues. Based on the CDR3 plus reference TRBV7-8 and TRBJ2-5, the full variable domain is GAGVSQSPRYKVAKRGQDVALRCDPISGHVSLFWYQQALGQGPEFLTYFQNEAQLDKSGLPSDRFFAERPEGSVSTLKIQRTQQEDSAVYLCASSRTSGGPRETQYFGPGTRLLVL.

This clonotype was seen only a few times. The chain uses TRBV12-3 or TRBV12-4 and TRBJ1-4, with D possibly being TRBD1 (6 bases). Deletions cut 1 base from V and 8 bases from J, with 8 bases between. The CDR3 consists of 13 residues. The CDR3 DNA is TGTGCCAGCAGTTTAGAGAGGGGGGAAAAACTGTTTTTT. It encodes CASSLERGEKLFF.

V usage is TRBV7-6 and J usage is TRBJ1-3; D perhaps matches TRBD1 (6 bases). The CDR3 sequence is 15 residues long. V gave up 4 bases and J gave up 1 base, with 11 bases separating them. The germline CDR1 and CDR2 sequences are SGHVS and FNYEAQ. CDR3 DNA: TGTGCCAGCAGCTCTACAGGGAGGTCTGGAAACACCATATATTTT. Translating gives CASSSTGRSGNTIYF.

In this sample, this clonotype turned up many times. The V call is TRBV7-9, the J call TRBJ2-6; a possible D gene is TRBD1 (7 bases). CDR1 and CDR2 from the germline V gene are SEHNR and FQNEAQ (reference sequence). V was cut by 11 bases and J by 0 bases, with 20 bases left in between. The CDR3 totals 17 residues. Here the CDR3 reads CALGGTEQNSGANVLTF. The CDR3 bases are TGTGCCCTTGGAGGGACAGAGCAGAACTCTGGGGCCAACGTCCTGACTTTC.

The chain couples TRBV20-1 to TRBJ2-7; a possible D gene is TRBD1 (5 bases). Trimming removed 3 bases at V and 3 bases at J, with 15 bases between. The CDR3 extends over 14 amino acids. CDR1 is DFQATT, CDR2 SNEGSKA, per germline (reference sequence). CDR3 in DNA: TGCAGTGCTAGTCCCGCAGGGATAGGCTACGAGCAGTACTTC. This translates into CSASPAGIGYEQYF.

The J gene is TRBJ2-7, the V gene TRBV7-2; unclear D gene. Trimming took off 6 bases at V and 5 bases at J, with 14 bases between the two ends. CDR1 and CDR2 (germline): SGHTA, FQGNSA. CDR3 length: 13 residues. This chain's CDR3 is CASRRGRRDEQYF. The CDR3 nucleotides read TGTGCCAGCAGACGTGGCCGTCGGGACGAGCAGTACTTC.

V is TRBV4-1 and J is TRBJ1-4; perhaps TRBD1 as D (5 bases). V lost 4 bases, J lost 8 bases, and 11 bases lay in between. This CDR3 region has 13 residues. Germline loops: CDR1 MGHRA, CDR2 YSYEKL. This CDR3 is CASSPGQVEKLFF. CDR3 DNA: TGCGCCAGCAGCCCAGGGCAAGTAGAAAAACTGTTTTTT.

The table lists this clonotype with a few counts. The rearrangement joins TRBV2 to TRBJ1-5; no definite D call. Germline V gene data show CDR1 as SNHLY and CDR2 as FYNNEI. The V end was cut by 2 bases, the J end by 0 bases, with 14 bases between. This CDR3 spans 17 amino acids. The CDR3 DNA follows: TGTGCCAGCAGTGAAACAGAGGACCTTTATAGCAATCAGCCCCAGCATTTT. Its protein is CASSETEDLYSNQPQHF.

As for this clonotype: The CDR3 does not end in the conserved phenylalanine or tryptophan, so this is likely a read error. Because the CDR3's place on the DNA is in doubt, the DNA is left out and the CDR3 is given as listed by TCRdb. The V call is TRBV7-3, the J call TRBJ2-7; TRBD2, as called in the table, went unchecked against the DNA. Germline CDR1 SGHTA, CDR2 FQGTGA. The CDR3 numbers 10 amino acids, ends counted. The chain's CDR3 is CASSQGGLAG.

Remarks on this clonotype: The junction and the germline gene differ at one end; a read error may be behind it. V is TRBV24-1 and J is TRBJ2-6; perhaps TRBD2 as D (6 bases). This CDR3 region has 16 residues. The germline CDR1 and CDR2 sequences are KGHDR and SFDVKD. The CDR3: CATSGPGDSGANVPTF. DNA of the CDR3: TGTGCCACCAGTGGGCCGGGAGACTCTGGGGCCAACGTCCCGACTTTC.

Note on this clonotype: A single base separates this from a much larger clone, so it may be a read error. CDR3: CSIGQGPNQPQHF. The DNA for the CDR3 is TGCAGCATCGGACAGGGGCCAAATCAGCCCCAGCATTTT. The rearrangement joins TRBV29-1 to TRBJ1-5; 9 bases agree with TRBD1. Germline CDR1 SQVTM, CDR2 ANQGSEA. J lost 4 bases, V lost 8 bases, and 6 bases had no gene match. The CDR3 loop spans 13 amino acids.

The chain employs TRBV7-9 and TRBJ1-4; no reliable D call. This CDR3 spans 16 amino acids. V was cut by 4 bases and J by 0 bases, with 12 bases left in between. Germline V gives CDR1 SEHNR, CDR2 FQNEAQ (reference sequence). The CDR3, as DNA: TGTGCCAGCAGCTCTTTGGACGGAGCAACTAATGAAAAACTGTTTTTT. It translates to CASSSLDGATNEKLFF. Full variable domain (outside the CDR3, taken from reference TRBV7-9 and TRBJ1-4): DTGVSQNPRHKITKRGQNVTFRCDPISEHNRLYWYRQTLGQGPEFLTYFQNEAQLEKSRLLSDRFSAERPKGSFSTLEIQRTEQGDSAMYLCASSSLDGATNEKLFFGSGTQLSVL.

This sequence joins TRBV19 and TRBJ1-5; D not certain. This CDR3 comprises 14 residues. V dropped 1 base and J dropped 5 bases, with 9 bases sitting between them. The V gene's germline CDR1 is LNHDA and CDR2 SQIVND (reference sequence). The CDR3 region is CASSIGGLDQPQHF. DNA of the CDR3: TGTGCCAGTAGTATAGGAGGGTTAGATCAGCCCCAGCATTTT.

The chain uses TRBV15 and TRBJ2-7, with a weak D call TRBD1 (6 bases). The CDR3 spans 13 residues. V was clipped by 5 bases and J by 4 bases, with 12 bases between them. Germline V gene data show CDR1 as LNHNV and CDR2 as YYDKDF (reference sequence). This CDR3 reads CATSETGEYEQYF. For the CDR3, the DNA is TGTGCCACCAGCGAGACAGGTGAATACGAGCAGTACTTC.

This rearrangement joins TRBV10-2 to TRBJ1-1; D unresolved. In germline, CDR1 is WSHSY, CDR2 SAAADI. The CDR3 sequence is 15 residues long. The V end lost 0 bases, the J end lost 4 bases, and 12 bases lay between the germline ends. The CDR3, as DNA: TGCGCCAGCAGTGAGTCGGTGGACGGGAGCACTGAAGCTTTCTTT. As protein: CASSESVDGSTEAFF.

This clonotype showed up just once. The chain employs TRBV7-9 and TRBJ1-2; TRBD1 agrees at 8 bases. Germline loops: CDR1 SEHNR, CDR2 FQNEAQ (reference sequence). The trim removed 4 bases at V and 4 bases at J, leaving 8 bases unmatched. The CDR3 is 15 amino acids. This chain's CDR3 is CASSSKTTGAYGYTF. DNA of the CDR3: TGTGCCAGCAGCTCAAAAACGACAGGGGCCTATGGCTACACCTTC.

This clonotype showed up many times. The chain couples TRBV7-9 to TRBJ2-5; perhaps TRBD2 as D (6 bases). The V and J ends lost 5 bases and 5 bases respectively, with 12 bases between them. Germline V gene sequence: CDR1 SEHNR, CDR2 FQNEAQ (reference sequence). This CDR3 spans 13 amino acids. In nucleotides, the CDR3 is TGTGCCAGCAGCATTCTTGGGGGGGAGACCCAGTACTTC. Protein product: CASSILGGETQYF.

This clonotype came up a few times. The CDR3 DNA follows: TGTGCCAGCAGTGGTTACAGGGGCCCGAACTATGGCTACACCTTC. Translating gives CASSGYRGPNYGYTF. The chain recombines TRBV25-1 with TRBJ1-2; TRBD1 matches 7 bases. Germline assignment: CDR1 MGHDK and CDR2 SYGVNS. The CDR3 extends over 15 amino acids. Trimming took 4 bases from V and 2 from J; bases not matched to a gene: 7.

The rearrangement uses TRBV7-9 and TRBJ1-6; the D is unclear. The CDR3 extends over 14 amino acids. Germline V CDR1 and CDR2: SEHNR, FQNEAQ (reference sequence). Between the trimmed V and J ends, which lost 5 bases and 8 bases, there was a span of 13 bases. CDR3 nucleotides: TGTGCCAGCAGCGAGACGGCCAGGTATTCACCCCTCCACTTT. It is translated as CASSETARYSPLHF.